These 21 T cell receptor beta chains were all obtained from the same sample, sequenced in a study of cytomegalovirus exposure and HLA in healthy donors. The PCR employed 60 Vbeta primers together with 13 Jbeta primers. TCRdb keeps only in-frame clones here, not all; method: immunoSEQ multiplex PCR. Here the sample spans approximately 190,000 clones, approximately 80% being singletons. Sequenced: PBMCs. The receptors originated from a woman aged 18-35 years in good health and CMV-seropositive.

This sequence joins TRBV7-6 and TRBJ2-3; maybe TRBD2 (6 bases). Germline V gene lookup returns CDR1 SGHVS and CDR2 FNYEAQ. This CDR3 is 16 amino acids long. V shed 1 base and J shed 2 bases, with 13 bases lying between them. The CDR3 DNA reads as TGTGCCAGCAGCTTAGACCGGGAGTCCTTCACAGATACGCAGTATTTT. Protein: CASSLDRESFTDTQYF.

The chain is built from TRBV10-1 and TRBJ2-5, with D hard to call. The germline CDR1 and CDR2 sequences are WNHNN and SYGVQD (reference sequence). Trimming pared 4 bases from V and 5 bases from J, leaving 11 bases between. This CDR3 region has 13 residues. This CDR3 reads CASSVAPGETQYF. The CDR3 DNA follows: TGCGCCAGCAGTGTCGCTCCCGGGGAGACCCAGTACTTC.

The V gene is TRBV11-3, the J gene TRBJ1-1; D is ambiguous. CDR1 SGHNT and CDR2 YENEEA come from the germline V gene. This CDR3 has 13 amino acids. Deletions cut 2 bases from V and 3 bases from J, with 7 bases between. The chain's CDR3 is CASSLMADTEAFF. The DNA for the CDR3 is TGTGCCAGCAGCTTAATGGCGGACACTGAAGCTTTCTTT.

The chain joins TRBV9 to TRBJ2-7; D possibly corresponds to TRBD1 (5 bases). The ends were cut back, 2 bases at V and 7 bases at J, with 13 bases in the middle. CDR3 length: 13 amino acids. In germline, CDR1 is SGDLS, CDR2 YYNGEE. CDR3 nucleotides: TGTGCCAGCAGCGTTGGGGCCGCCGGTGAGCAGTACGTC. Translation gives CASSVGAAGEQYV.

V usage is TRBV9 and J usage is TRBJ2-1, with D possibly TRBD2 on 7 matching bases. Deletions cut 0 bases from V and 9 bases from J, with 16 bases between. The germline V gene encodes CDR1 SGDLS and CDR2 YYNGEE. CDR3 length: 15 residues. The CDR3 coding sequence is TGTGCCAGCAGCGTAGACGGGGGGCTAGCAATTGAGCAGTTCTTC. Translation gives CASSVDGGLAIEQFF.

The chain carries TRBV7-3 and TRBJ2-2; unclear D gene. Trimming took off 5 bases at V and 6 bases at J, with 16 bases between the two ends. Germline CDR1 is SGHTA and CDR2 is FQGTGA. The length of the CDR3 is 15 residues. This CDR3 is CASSINDLTSGELFF. DNA for the CDR3: TGTGCCAGCAGCATAAACGACTTAACCTCCGGGGAGCTGTTTTTT.

As DNA, the CDR3 is TGTGCCAGCAGCTTATCCGGGGTTACTCGCTACAATGAGCAGTTCTTC. As protein: CASSLSGVTRYNEQFF. The chain employs TRBV5-4 and TRBJ2-1, with a weak D call TRBD2 (5 bases). The V end was cut by 2 bases, the J end by 3 bases, with 15 bases between. The CDR3 covers 16 residues. Per the germline V gene, CDR1 is SGHNT and CDR2 is YYREEE (reference sequence).

The rearrangement uses TRBV30 and TRBJ2-7; D gene unclear. The CDR3 runs 11 residues. The V gene lost 0 bases and the J gene lost 5 bases, with 5 bases spanning the gap. The germline CDR1 and CDR2 sequences are GTSNPN and SVGIG (reference sequence). For the CDR3, the DNA is TGTGCCTGGAGTGTACATAACGAGCAGTACTTC. Protein product: CAWSVHNEQYF.

J is TRBJ2-3 and V is TRBV7-3; no firm D call. CDR1 and CDR2 (germline): SGHTA, FQGTGA. Trimming stripped 5 bases from V and 6 bases from J, with 12 bases between. The CDR3 runs to 13 residues. The CDR3 DNA follows: TGTGCCAGCAGCCCGGCGGTTGGGGATACGCAGTATTTT. Translating gives CASSPAVGDTQYF.

The V gene is TRBV15, the J gene TRBJ1-4; 7 bases are shared with TRBD1. Germline V gene lookup returns CDR1 LNHNV and CDR2 YYDKDF (reference sequence). CDR3 length equals 15 residues. J was trimmed by 5 bases and V by 3 bases; bases with no gene match: 6. DNA of the CDR3: TGTGCCACCAGCAGTTCGACAGGGACAAATGAAAAACTGTTTTTT. It codes for CATSSSTGTNEKLFF. The variable domain in full, with the rest retrieved from reference TRBV15 and TRBJ1-4, is DAMVIQNPRYQVTQFGKPVTLSCSQTLNHNVMYWYQQKSSQAPKLLFHYYDKDFNNEADTPDNFQSRRPNTSFCFLDIRSPGLGDTAMYLCATSSSTGTNEKLFFGSGTQLSVL.

The chain joins TRBV4-1 to TRBJ2-1; 7 nucleotides align to TRBD1. Per the germline V gene, CDR1 is MGHRA and CDR2 is YSYEKL. The J segment lost 5 bases and the V segment lost 1 base, leaving 14 bases of the junction unmatched. This CDR3 is 18 amino acids long. The chain's CDR3 is CASSQVPLLRGPNNEQFF. DNA for the CDR3: TGCGCCAGCAGCCAAGTCCCCCTTTTGAGGGGGCCCAACAATGAGCAGTTCTTC.

The rearrangement joins TRBV27 to TRBJ1-3, with 7 bases lining up with TRBD1. Germline values: CDR1 MNHEY, CDR2 SMNVEV (reference sequence). J lost 2 bases, V lost 6 bases, and 10 bases had no gene match. This CDR3 has 16 residues. This chain's CDR3 is CASSPQGTAPGNTIYF. DNA for the CDR3: TGTGCCAGCAGCCCCCAGGGGACAGCCCCTGGAAACACCATATATTTT.

This clone came up once. The gene calls are TRBV2 and TRBJ2-6; possibly TRBD2 for D (6 bases). The CDR3 covers 14 residues. V was shortened by 6 bases and J by 1 base, with 7 bases between the two germline ends. From germline, CDR1 is SNHLY and CDR2 FYNNEI. The CDR3 loop reads CASRRGSGANVLTF. The DNA for the CDR3 is TGTGCCAGCAGACGGGGGTCTGGGGCCAACGTCCTGACTTTC.

This clone appeared a few times. The J gene is TRBJ2-7, the V gene TRBV6-1; 8 bases are shared with TRBD1. Germline V gene data show CDR1 as MNHNS and CDR2 as SASEGT. The CDR3 is 15 amino acids. The J segment lost 4 bases and the V segment lost 8 bases, leaving 13 bases of the junction unmatched. CDR3 nucleotide sequence: TGTGCCAGCGTACTTCCAGGACAGGGAAGGTACGAGCAGTACTTC. Translating it yields CASVLPGQGRYEQYF.

The V call is TRBV5-1, the J call TRBJ2-5, with D tentatively TRBD1 (6 bases). The DNA end lines up better with TRBJ2-7; the J call may be wrong. The CDR3 runs 15 residues. Per the germline V gene, CDR1 is SGHRS and CDR2 is YFSETQ. DNA of the CDR3: TGCGCCAGCAGCTTGTCCGGGACACCTTCCTACGAGCAGTACTTC. Protein sequence: CASSLSGTPSYEQYF.

This chain joins TRBV6-1 and TRBJ2-7; D is undetermined. The CDR3 is 14 amino acids. Germline V lookup: CDR1 MNHNS, CDR2 SASEGT. V dropped 9 bases and J dropped 6 bases, with 21 bases sitting between them. As DNA, the CDR3 is TGTGCCAGTCAACGGGTGGTCAATTCTGGCGAGCAGTACGTC. Its protein product is CASQRVVNSGEQYV.

This clone was observed once. The chain has TRBV7-9 and TRBJ2-3; the D gene is possibly TRBD2 (5 bases). The germline CDR1 and CDR2 sequences are SEHNR and FQNEAQ (reference sequence). The CDR3 has 13 amino acids. Deletions cut 1 base from V and 11 bases from J, with 13 bases between. CDR3 nucleotides: TGTGCCAGCAGCTTAGATGGGCCCCGGGGGCAGTATTTT. Residues: CASSLDGPRGQYF.

V is TRBV12-1 and J is TRBJ2-7; the table calls TRBD2, which could not be checked here. TRBV12-1 has pseudogene status. The CDR3 totals 13 residues. The CDR3 protein is CASSFRGSYEQYV. The CDR3 DNA is TGTGCCAGCAGCTTTCGGGGATCCTACGAGCAGTACGTC.

The V gene is TRBV5-4, the J gene TRBJ2-1, with 9 positions matching TRBD2. The V gene's germline CDR1 is SGHNT and CDR2 YYREEE (reference sequence). V dropped 0 bases and J dropped 3; count of bases not matched to a gene: 4. This CDR3 is 16 amino acids long. The CDR3 spells CASSLGLRGGYNEQFF. The DNA of the CDR3 is TGTGCCAGCAGCTTGGGTCTGCGGGGGGGCTACAATGAGCAGTTCTTC.

The chain has TRBV11-3 and TRBJ1-2, with 12 bases identical to TRBD1. The CDR3 spans 18 residues. Germline assignment: CDR1 SGHNT and CDR2 YENEEA. V dropped 1 base and J dropped 2; count of bases not matched to a gene: 8. This CDR3 is CASSLVGTGGAVNYGYTF. The CDR3 DNA sequence: TGTGCCAGCAGCTTAGTCGGGACAGGGGGCGCCGTAAACTATGGCTACACCTTC.

The V call is TRBV5-6, the J call TRBJ2-4; perhaps TRBD2 as D (6 bases). Between the trimmed V and J ends, which lost 4 bases and 6 bases, there was a span of 11 bases. Germline lookup yields CDR1 SGHDT and CDR2 YYEEEE. The CDR3 spans 13 residues. DNA of the CDR3: TGTGCCAGCAGCACACAGGAGGGAAACATTCAGTACTTC. Its protein is CASSTQEGNIQYF.